This entry lists 3 T cell receptor beta chains sequenced from one sample in a study of cytomegalovirus exposure and HLA in healthy donors. PCR amplification relied on 60 Vbeta primers (plus 13 Jbeta primers). Repertoires were generated with immunoSEQ multiplex PCR, while TCRdb's copy carries only in-frame clones and drops some. The sample records about 69,000 clones, around 70% being singletons. Sample: PBMCs. The receptors were gathered from a male donor in good health and CMV-seropositive.

This clone has just one count. The rearrangement joins TRBV18 to TRBJ2-5; 14 nucleotides agree with TRBD2. The end of the DNA is better explained by TRBJ2-7, so the J call may be wrong. The CDR3 sequence is 17 residues long. The germline gives CDR1 KGHSH, CDR2 LQKENI. CDR3 protein: CASSPPVGTSGSNEQYF. The CDR3 DNA reads as TGTGCCAGCTCACCACCGGTCGGGACTAGCGGGAGCAACGAGCAGTACTTC.

The chain recombines TRBV28 with TRBJ1-4; tentatively, D is TRBD1 (6 bases). CDR1 and CDR2 (germline): MDHEN, SYDVKM. The CDR3 loop spans 15 amino acids. V was pared by 6 bases and J by 6 bases, with 17 bases between. The CDR3 coding sequence is TGTGCCAGCAGGCACCAGGGGATGGCATATGAAAAACTGTTTTTT. Translated, it gives CASRHQGMAYEKLFF.

V usage is TRBV19 and J usage is TRBJ1-2; unclear D gene. V was trimmed by 2 bases and J by 8 bases, leaving 9 bases between them. Per the germline V gene, CDR1 is LNHDA and CDR2 is SQIVND (reference sequence). This CDR3 contains 12 residues. This CDR3 is CASSIQAEGYTF. In DNA, the CDR3 is TGTGCCAGTAGTATACAGGCCGAGGGCTACACCTTC.